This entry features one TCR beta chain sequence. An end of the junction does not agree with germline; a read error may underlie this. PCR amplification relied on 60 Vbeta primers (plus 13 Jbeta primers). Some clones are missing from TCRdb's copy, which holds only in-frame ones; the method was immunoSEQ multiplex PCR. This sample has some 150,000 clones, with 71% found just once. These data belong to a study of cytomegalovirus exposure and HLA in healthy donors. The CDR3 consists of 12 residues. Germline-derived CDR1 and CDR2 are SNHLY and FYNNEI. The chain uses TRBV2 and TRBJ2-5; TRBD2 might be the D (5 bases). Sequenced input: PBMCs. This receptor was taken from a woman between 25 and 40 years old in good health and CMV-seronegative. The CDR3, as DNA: TGTGCCTGCAGACCTGAGGGCTGGGCCCAGTACTTC. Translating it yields CACRPEGWAQYF.